A single sample is the source of the 23 T cell receptor beta chains below, sequenced in a study of breast tumors, draining lymph nodes, adjacent tissues. TCRdb itself ran the multiplex PCR reads through MiXCR, one entry per CDR3 protein. The sample has roughly 70,000 distinct CDR3 sequences, approximately 47% seen once; the top ten hold 8.4%. Specimen: breast tumor tissue. These receptors were collected from a female donor with breast cancer. Some clones in this sample may be carry-over from other donors' samples.

This clonotype showed up many times. This chain connects TRBV7-8 to TRBJ1-5; perhaps TRBD1 as D (6 bases). Trimming left V 1 base short and J 2 bases short, with 6 bases between. This CDR3 is 14 amino acids long. Germline V CDR1 and CDR2: SGHVS, FQNEAQ. The CDR3 DNA reads as TGTGCCAGCAGCTTAGGGACAGGCAATCAGCCCCAGCATTTT. Its protein product is CASSLGTGNQPQHF. The complete variable domain, with remaining parts taken from reference TRBV7-8 and TRBJ1-5, reads GAGVSQSPRYKVAKRGQDVALRCDPISGHVSLFWYQQALGQGPEFLTYFQNEAQLDKSGLPSDRFFAERPEGSVSTLKIQRTQQEDSAVYLCASSLGTGNQPQHFGDGTRLSIL.

The chain joins TRBV7-2 to TRBJ2-5; 12 bases fit TRBD1. Germline V gene sequence: CDR1 SGHTA, CDR2 FQGNSA. Trimming at V came to 4 bases and at J to 0 bases, leaving 9 bases not matched to a gene. This CDR3 comprises 18 residues. CDR3 residues: CASSSVGQGASYQETQYF. The CDR3 DNA reads TGTGCCAGCAGCTCAGTGGGACAGGGGGCTTCGTACCAAGAGACCCAGTACTTC.

This clonotype turned up a few times. This rearrangement joins TRBV9 to TRBJ1-1; D uncertain. Germline V gene data show CDR1 as SGDLS and CDR2 as YYNGEE. The CDR3 sequence is 15 residues long. The V gene lost 4 bases and the J gene lost 4 bases, with 17 bases spanning the gap. For the CDR3, the DNA is TGTGCCAGCAGCCCTTTTGGCAGACCTGGCACTGAAGCTTTCTTT. This sequence encodes CASSPFGRPGTEAFF.

The rearrangement joins TRBV10-3 to TRBJ2-3; perhaps TRBD1 as D (7 bases). The CDR3 contains 17 residues. V was cut by 2 bases and J by 1 base, with 16 bases left in between. Per the germline V gene, CDR1 is ENHRY and CDR2 is SYGVKD. Here the CDR3 DNA reads TGTGCCATCAGTGAGCCCAGGGGGGCGCTTGGCACAGATACGCAGTATTTT. Translated, it gives CAISEPRGALGTDTQYF.

Remarks on this clonotype: This may stem from a read error, because a much larger clone lies one nucleotide away. The chain has TRBV6-4 and TRBJ1-1; D gene ambiguous. The V end was cut by 7 bases, the J end by 10 bases, with 16 bases between. The V gene's germline CDR1 is MRHNA and CDR2 SNTAGT. This CDR3 spans 12 amino acids. The CDR3 sequence: CASIKVGHGAFF. CDR3 bases: TGTGCCAGCATAAAGGTTGGGCACGGAGCTTTCTTT.

This clonotype was detected many times. This chain connects TRBV12-3 or TRBV12-4 to TRBJ2-5; D is ambiguous. This CDR3 has 15 amino acids. V lost 0 bases and J lost 5, with 13 bases in between. CDR3 in DNA: TGTGCCAGCAGTTTAGCCGGGTCTAGGCTGGAGACCCAGTACTTC. Protein sequence: CASSLAGSRLETQYF.

This clonotype was counted only a few times. CDR3 loop: CASSNAGTSGRNEQYF. CDR3 coding DNA: TGTGCCAGCAGTAACGCCGGGACTAGCGGGAGAAACGAGCAGTACTTC. V usage is TRBV27 and J usage is TRBJ2-7; 14 positions match TRBD2. Per germline, CDR1 MNHEY and CDR2 SMNVEV (reference sequence). Germline trimming cut 5 bases from V and 5 bases from J; bases unmatched to any gene: 8. CDR3 size: 16 residues.

The chain couples TRBV10-1 to TRBJ2-7; D possibly matches TRBD1 or TRBD2 (5 bases each). The CDR3 extends over 14 amino acids. Germline V gene lookup returns CDR1 WNHNN and CDR2 SYGVQD (reference sequence). V was clipped by 7 bases and J by 2 bases, with 15 bases between them. The CDR3 loop is CASKAGWDAYEQYF. CDR3 DNA: TGCGCCAGCAAGGCCGGGTGGGACGCCTACGAGCAGTACTTC.

This chain uses TRBV12-3 or TRBV12-4 with TRBJ1-4; 9 nucleotides match TRBD1. V gave up 0 bases and J gave up 4 bases; unmatched junction bases: 9. The length of the CDR3 is 18 residues. Here the CDR3 DNA reads TGTGCCAGCAGTTTAGCGGGGACAGGGAGAACCTATAATGAAAAACTGTTTTTT. As protein: CASSLAGTGRTYNEKLFF.

In regard to this clonotype: This clone may be a read error of a much larger clone one base away. Since the CDR3 does not end with the conserved phenylalanine or tryptophan, this likely comes from a read error. The chain combines TRBV2 with TRBJ1-6; D is undetermined. V was pared by 2 bases and J by 10 bases, with 21 bases between. Germline CDR1 reads SNHLY; CDR2 reads FYNNEI. The CDR3 is made up of 17 amino acids. In DNA form, the CDR3 reads TGTGCCAGCAGTGAAACTGGCGGGAGCTCGTTTAACTCACCCCTCCACCTT. As protein: CASSETGGSSFNSPLHL.

This clonotype was counted at least ten times. The CDR3 reads CASSLWTGGNSPLHF. CDR3 bases: TGTGCCAGCAGCTTATGGACAGGGGGGAATTCACCCCTCCACTTT. V is TRBV3-1 and J is TRBJ1-6, with 10 bases aligning to TRBD1. CDR3 length: 15 residues. V trimming: 5 bases; J trimming: 7 bases; junction bases outside the gene matches: 5. Germline CDR1 and CDR2: LGHDT and YNNKEL (reference sequence).

The chain is built from TRBV24-1 and TRBJ2-1; perhaps TRBD1 as D (6 bases). The length of the CDR3 is 13 residues. CDR1 is KGHDR, CDR2 SFDVKD, per germline. The V gene lost 2 bases and the J gene lost 11 bases, with 12 bases spanning the gap. The CDR3 DNA reads as TGTGCCACCAGTGATTCAAAGGGGGATAAGCAGTTCTTC. Protein product: CATSDSKGDKQFF.

In regard to this clonotype: A read error may account for a junction end that differs from germline. V gene TRBV24-1 combines with J gene TRBJ2-3, with 10 bases fitting TRBD2. This CDR3 spans 13 amino acids. The germline CDR1 and CDR2 sequences are KGHDR and SFDVKD. The CDR3 nucleotides read TGTGCTTGGACTAGCGGCAACACAGACACGCAGTATTTT. Its protein product is CAWTSGNTDTQYF.

As regards this clonotype: One base away lies a much larger clone, so this may be a sequencing read error. The chain employs TRBV6-2 or TRBV6-3 and TRBJ1-2, with D possibly being TRBD1 (5 bases). Germline assignment: CDR1 MNHEY and CDR2 SVGEGT. The CDR3 runs 15 residues. CDR3 protein: CAGSYQPQGSYGYTF. For the CDR3, the DNA is TGTGCCGGCAGTTACCAACCCCAGGGAAGTTATGGCTACACCTTC.

With regard to this clonotype: This likely comes from a read error, as the CDR3 has no conserved phenylalanine or tryptophan at its end. The limits of the CDR3 on the DNA are not certain, so only TCRdb's listed CDR3 is given. V is TRBV19 and J is TRBJ1-6. The germline V gene encodes CDR1 LNHDA and CDR2 SQIVND (reference sequence). The length of the CDR3 is 14 amino acids, counting both ends. CDR3 protein: CASSIRGQNSPLHI.

This clonotype was counted at least ten times. V is TRBV11-2 and J is TRBJ2-1; TRBD1 matches at 9 bases. V lost 6 bases and J lost 12; bases outside the gene matches: 6. Germline CDR1 is SGHAT and CDR2 is FQNNGV. This CDR3 has 12 residues. The CDR3 reads CASSSGQGGQFF. CDR3 bases: TGTGCCAGCAGTTCGGGACAGGGTGGGCAGTTCTTC.

This clonotype was detected ten times or more. The chain carries TRBV15 and TRBJ2-4, with D perhaps TRBD1 (5 bases). Trimming shortened V by 5 bases and J by 1 base, and 6 bases separated the two germline ends. Germline CDR1 reads LNHNV; CDR2 reads YYDKDF (reference sequence). The CDR3 runs to 13 residues. CDR3 loop: CATSAGAKNIQYF. CDR3 nucleotides: TGTGCCACCAGCGCAGGGGCCAAAAACATTCAGTACTTC.

This clonotype was counted at least ten times. The rearrangement joins TRBV6-5 to TRBJ1-2; D is ambiguous. Germline V gene lookup returns CDR1 MNHEY and CDR2 SVGAGI. CDR3 length equals 15 residues. Trimming stripped 6 bases from V and 4 bases from J, with 18 bases between. The CDR3 loop is CASSSNYRETYGYTF. CDR3 in DNA: TGTGCCAGCAGCTCAAACTACAGAGAGACCTATGGCTACACCTTC.

The chain carries TRBV7-3 and TRBJ2-5; TRBD2 matches at 10 bases. V gave up 5 bases and J gave up 6 bases; unmatched junction bases: 12. Germline-derived CDR1 and CDR2 are SGHTA and FQGTGA. The CDR3 length is 16 residues. CDR3 region: CASSKGLAGESKTQYF. CDR3 in DNA: TGTGCCAGCAGCAAGGGTCTAGCGGGAGAGTCGAAGACCCAGTACTTC.

Concerning this clonotype itself: A read error may explain this, as a much larger clone is one base away. V and J are TRBV19 and TRBJ1-2; 7 bases line up with TRBD1. Germline lookup yields CDR1 LNHDA and CDR2 SQIVND (reference sequence). This CDR3 has 18 residues. The chain's CDR3 is CASKGKDRRKASNYGSTF. As DNA, the CDR3 is TGTGCCAGTAAGGGGAAGGACAGGCGAAAAGCTTCTAACTATGGCTCCACCTTC.

As for this clonotype: An end of the junction does not agree with germline; a read error may underlie this. The V call is TRBV15, the J call TRBJ2-5; 15 bases agree with TRBD2. The CDR3 length is 17 residues. Germline V gene lookup returns CDR1 LNHNV and CDR2 YYDKDF (reference sequence). The CDR3 loop is CAASSRTSGGGGKTQYF. CDR3 nucleotide sequence: TGTGCCGCCAGCAGCAGGACTAGCGGGGGGGGAGGAAAGACCCAGTACTTC. The variable domain in full, with the rest retrieved from reference TRBV15 and TRBJ2-5, is DAMVIQNPRYQVTQFGKPVTLSCSQTLNHNVMYWYQQKSSQAPKLLFHYYDKDFNNEADTPDNFQSRRPNTSFCFLDIRSPGLGDTAMYLCAASSRTSGGGGKTQYFGPGTRLLVL.

Many counts were recorded for this clonotype. The chain has TRBV7-8 and TRBJ2-7, with 7 bases aligning to TRBD1. Germline CDR1 reads SGHVS; CDR2 reads FQNEAQ. The CDR3 totals 16 residues. V trimming: 5 bases; J trimming: 2 bases; junction bases outside the gene matches: 12. CDR3 in DNA: TGTGCCAGCAGCCTAGACGGACAGGCCAGGACCTACGAGCAGTACTTC. The encoded protein is CASSLDGQARTYEQYF.

The table lists this clonotype with many counts. This chain links TRBV19 with TRBJ2-1; no clear D gene. In germline, CDR1 is LNHDA, CDR2 SQIVND (reference sequence). This CDR3 spans 14 amino acids. The V and J ends lost 5 bases and 7 bases respectively, with 15 bases between them. CDR3 amino acids: CASSLQEGWNEQFF. In nucleotides, the CDR3 is TGTGCCAGTAGTCTCCAGGAAGGGTGGAATGAGCAGTTCTTC. Using reference TRBV19 and TRBJ2-1 for the parts outside the CDR3, the full variable domain is DGGITQSPKYLFRKEGQNVTLSCEQNLNHDAMYWYRQDPGQGLRLIYYSQIVNDFQKGDIAEGYSVSREKKESFPLTVTSAQKNPTAFYLCASSLQEGWNEQFFGPGTRLTVL.